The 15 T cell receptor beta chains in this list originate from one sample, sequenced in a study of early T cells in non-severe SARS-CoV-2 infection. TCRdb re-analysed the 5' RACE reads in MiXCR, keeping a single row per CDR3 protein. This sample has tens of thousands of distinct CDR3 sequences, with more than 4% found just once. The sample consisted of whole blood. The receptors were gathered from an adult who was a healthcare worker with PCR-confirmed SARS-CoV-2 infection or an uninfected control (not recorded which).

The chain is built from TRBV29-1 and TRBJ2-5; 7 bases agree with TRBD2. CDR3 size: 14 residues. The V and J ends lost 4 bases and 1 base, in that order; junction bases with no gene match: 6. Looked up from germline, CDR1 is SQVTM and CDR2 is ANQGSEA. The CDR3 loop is CSVVPAGLQETQYF. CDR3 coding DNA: TGCAGCGTTGTTCCAGCGGGACTCCAAGAGACCCAGTACTTC.

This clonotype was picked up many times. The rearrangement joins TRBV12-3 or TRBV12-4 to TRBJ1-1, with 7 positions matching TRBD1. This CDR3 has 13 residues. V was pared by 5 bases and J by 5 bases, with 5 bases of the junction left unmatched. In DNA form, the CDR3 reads TGTGCCAGCAGTGACAGGGAAGAAACTGAAGCTTTCTTT. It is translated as CASSDREETEAFF.

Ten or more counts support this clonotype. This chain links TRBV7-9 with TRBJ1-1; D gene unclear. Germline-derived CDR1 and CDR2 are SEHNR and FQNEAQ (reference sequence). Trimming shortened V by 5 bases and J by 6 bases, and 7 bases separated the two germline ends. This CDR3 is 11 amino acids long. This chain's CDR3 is CASSDFAEAFF. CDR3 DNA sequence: TGTGCCAGCAGCGATTTCGCTGAAGCTTTCTTT.

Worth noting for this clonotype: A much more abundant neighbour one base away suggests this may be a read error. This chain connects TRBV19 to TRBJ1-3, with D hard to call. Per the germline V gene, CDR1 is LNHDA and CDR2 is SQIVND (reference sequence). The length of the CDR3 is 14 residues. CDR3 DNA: TGTGTCAGTAGTATTGGAGAGACTGGAAACACCATATATTTT. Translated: CVSSIGETGNTIYF.

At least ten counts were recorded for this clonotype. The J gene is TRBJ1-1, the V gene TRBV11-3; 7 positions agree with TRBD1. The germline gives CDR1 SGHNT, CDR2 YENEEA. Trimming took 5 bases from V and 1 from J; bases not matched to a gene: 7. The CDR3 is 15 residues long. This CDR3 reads CASSPGGQSNTEAFF. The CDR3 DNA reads TGTGCCAGCAGCCCCGGGGGACAGTCGAACACTGAAGCTTTCTTT.

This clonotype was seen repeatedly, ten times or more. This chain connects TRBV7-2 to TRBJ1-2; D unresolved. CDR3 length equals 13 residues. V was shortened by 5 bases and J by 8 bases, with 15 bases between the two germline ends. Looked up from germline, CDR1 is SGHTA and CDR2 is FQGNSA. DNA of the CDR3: TGTGCCAGCAGCGCAACAGTATCTGGCGGCTACACCTTC. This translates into CASSATVSGGYTF.

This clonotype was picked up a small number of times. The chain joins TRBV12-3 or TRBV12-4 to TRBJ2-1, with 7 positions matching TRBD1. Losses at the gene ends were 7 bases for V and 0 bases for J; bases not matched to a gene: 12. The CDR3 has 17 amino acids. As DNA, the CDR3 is TGTGCCAGCAACTCCCGAAGGGGACAGAGCTCCTACAATGAGCAGTTCTTC. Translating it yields CASNSRRGQSSYNEQFF.

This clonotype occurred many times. The CDR3 nucleotides are TGTGCCAGCAGCAGGACAGGGGGCTTGTTGGAGACCCAGTACTTC. As protein: CASSRTGGLLETQYF. The chain uses TRBV7-9 and TRBJ2-5; TRBD1 agrees at 11 bases. The germline V gene has CDR1 SEHNR and CDR2 FQNEAQ (reference sequence). The CDR3 runs 15 residues. The J segment lost 5 bases and the V segment lost 5 bases, leaving 7 bases of the junction unmatched.

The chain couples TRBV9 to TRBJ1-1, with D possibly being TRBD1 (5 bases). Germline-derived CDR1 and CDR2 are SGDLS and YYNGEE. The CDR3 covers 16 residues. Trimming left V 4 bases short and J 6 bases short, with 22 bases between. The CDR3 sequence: CASSPPGLELTSEAFF. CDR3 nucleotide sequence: TGTGCCAGCAGCCCCCCGGGACTGGAGCTTACGTCTGAAGCTTTCTTT.

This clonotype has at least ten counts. The CDR3: CASRRRGQGRSNTEAFF. In DNA form, the CDR3 reads TGTGCCAGCAGACGGCGCGGTCAGGGTCGATCGAACACTGAAGCTTTCTTT. This chain joins TRBV5-6 and TRBJ1-1; tentatively, D is TRBD1 (5 bases). The CDR3 is 17 residues long. Germline V CDR1 and CDR2: SGHDT, YYEEEE. V lost 5 bases and J lost 1, with 21 bases in between.

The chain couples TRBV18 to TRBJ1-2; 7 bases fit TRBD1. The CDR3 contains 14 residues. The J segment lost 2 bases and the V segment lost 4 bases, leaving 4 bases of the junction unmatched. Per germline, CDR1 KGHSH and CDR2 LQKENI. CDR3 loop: CASSRGQENYGYTF. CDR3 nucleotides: TGTGCCAGCTCACGCGGACAGGAAAACTATGGCTACACCTTC. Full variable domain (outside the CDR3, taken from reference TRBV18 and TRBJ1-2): NAGVMQNPRHLVRRRGQEARLRCSPMKGHSHVYWYRQLPEEGLKFMVYLQKENIIDESGMPKERFSAEFPKEGPSILRIQQVVRGDSAAYFCASSRGQENYGYTFGSGTRLTVV.

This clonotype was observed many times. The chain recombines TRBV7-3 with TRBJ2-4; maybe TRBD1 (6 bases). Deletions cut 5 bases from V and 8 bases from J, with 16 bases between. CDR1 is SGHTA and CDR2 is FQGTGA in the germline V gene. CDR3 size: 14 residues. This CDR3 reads CASSLRGSGDIQYF. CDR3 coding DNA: TGTGCCAGCAGCCTAAGGGGGTCCGGGGACATTCAGTACTTC.

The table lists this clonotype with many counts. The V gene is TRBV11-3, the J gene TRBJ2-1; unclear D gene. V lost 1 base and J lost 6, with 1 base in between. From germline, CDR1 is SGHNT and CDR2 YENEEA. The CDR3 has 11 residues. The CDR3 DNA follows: TGTGCCAGCAGCTTAGTCAATGAGCAGTTCTTC. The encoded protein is CASSLVNEQFF.

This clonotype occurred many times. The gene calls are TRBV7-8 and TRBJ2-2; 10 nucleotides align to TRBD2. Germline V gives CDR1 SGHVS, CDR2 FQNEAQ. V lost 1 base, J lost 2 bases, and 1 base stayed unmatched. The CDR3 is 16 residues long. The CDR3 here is CASSLVAGGNTGELFF. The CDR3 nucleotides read TGTGCCAGCAGCTTAGTAGCGGGAGGTAACACCGGGGAGCTGTTTTTT.

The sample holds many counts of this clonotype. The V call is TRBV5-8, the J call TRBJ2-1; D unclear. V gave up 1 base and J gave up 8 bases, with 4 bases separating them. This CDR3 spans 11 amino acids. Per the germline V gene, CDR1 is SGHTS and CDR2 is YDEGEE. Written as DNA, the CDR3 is TGTGCCAGCAGCTTGTCCTATGAGCAGTTCTTC. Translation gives CASSLSYEQFF.